This TCR beta chain derives from a study of shared clonotypes between healthy human individuals. Using immunoSEQ multiplex PCR, the repertoire was profiled, and TCRdb retains in-frame clones only, with some absent. The sample lists hundreds of thousands of clones; roughly 92% were seen once. Naive CD8 cells, CD45RO-negative and positively selected for CCR7, excluded terminally differentiated effector memory CD45RA+ cells. This receptor was taken from a man aged 25 to 40 in good health. Sample: naive CD8+ T cells sorted from blood.

The CDR3 reads CATSLAGQTNEQFF. In DNA, the CDR3 is TGTGCCACTTCACTAGCGGGTCAAACCAATGAGCAGTTCTTC. The J gene is TRBJ2-1, the V gene TRBV27; 9 nucleotides line up with TRBD2. The J segment lost 6 bases and the V segment lost 10 bases, leaving 10 bases of the junction unmatched. The length of the CDR3 is 14 residues. CDR1 and CDR2 (germline): MNHEY, SMNVEV (reference sequence).